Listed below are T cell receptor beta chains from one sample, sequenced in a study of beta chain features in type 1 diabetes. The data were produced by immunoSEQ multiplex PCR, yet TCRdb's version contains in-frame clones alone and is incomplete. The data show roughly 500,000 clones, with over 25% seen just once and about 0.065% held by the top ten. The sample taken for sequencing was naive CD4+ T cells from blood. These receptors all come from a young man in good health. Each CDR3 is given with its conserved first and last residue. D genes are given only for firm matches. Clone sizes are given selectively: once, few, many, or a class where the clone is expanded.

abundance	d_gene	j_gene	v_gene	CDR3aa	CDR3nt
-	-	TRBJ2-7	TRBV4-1	CASSQAGARLFYEQYF	TGCGCCAGCAGCCAAGCCGGAGCGCGCCTTTTCTACGAGCAGTACTTC
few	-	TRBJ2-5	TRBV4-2	CASSQVLASQETQYF	TGTGCCAGCAGCCAAGTGTTAGCTAGCCAAGAGACCCAGTACTTC
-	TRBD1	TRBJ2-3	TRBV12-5	CASGSLTGNLISDTQYF	TGTGCTAGTGGTTCCTTGACAGGGAACCTGATTTCAGATACGCAGTATTTT
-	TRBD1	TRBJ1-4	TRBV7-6	CASSNRDRTNEKLFF	TGTGCCAGCAGCAACCGGGACAGGACTAATGAAAAACTGTTTTTT
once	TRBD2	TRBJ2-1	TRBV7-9	CASSLLPSGISYNEQFF	TGTGCCAGCAGCCTCCTCCCTAGCGGGATCTCCTACAATGAGCAGTTCTTC
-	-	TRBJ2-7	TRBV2	CASSAGLLNYEQYF	TGTGCCAGCAGTGCCGGGCTCCTAAACTACGAGCAGTACTTC
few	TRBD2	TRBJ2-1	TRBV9	CASSVGVFGLAAPSYNEQFF	TGTGCCAGCAGCGTAGGAGTGTTCGGACTAGCGGCCCCTTCCTACAATGAGCAGTTCTTC
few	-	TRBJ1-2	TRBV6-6	CASSYNGYTF	TGTGCCAGCAGTTACAATGGCTACACCTTC
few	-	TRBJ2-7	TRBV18	CASSLTGSSYEQYF	TGTGCCAGCTCACTGACAGGAAGCTCCTACGAGCAGTACTTC
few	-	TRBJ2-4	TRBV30	CAWGPGAKNIQYF	TGTGCCTGGGGGCCTGGAGCCAAAAACATTCAGTACTTC
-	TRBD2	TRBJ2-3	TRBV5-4	CASSPSASGSDTQYF	TGTGCCAGCAGCCCCTCTGCTAGCGGGAGTGATACGCAGTATTTT
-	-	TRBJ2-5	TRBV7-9	CASSLAARGAKETQYF	TGTGCCAGCAGCTTAGCGGCCAGGGGGGCCAAAGAGACCCAGTACTTC
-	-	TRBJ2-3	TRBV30	CAWSVQGSTDTQYF	TGTGCCTGGAGTGTTCAGGGATCCACAGATACGCAGTATTTT
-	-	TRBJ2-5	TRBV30	CAWAIGETQYF	TGTGCCTGGGCGATTGGGGAGACCCAGTACTTC
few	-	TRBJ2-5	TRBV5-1	CASSLGGKETQYF	TGCGCCAGCAGCTTAGGGGGAAAGGAGACCCAGTACTTC
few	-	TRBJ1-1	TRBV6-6	CASSYEGMNTEAFF	TGTGCCAGCAGTTACGAGGGGATGAACACTGAAGCTTTCTTT
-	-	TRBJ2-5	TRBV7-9	CASSLAAPTGTQYF	TGTGCCAGCAGCTTAGCAGCGCCGACGGGGACCCAGTACTTC
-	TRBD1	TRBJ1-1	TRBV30	CAWRGQGRTEAFF	TGTGCCTGGAGAGGACAGGGAAGGACTGAAGCTTTCTTT
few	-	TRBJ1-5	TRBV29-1	CSFSQGYDQPQHF	TGCAGCTTCTCTCAGGGGTATGATCAGCCCCAGCATTTT
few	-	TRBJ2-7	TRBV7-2	CASSLLDEQYF	TGTGCCAGCAGCTTATTGGATGAGCAGTACTTC
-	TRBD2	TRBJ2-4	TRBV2	CASSEGARLAGINIQYF	TGTGCCAGCAGTGAGGGGGCTAGGCTAGCGGGAATAAACATTCAGTACTTC
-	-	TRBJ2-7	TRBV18	CASSPMTVYEQYF	TGTGCCAGCTCACCAATGACAGTCTACGAGCAGTACTTC
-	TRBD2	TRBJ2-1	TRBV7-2	CASSLANWLAGGNHEQFF	TGTGCCAGCAGCTTAGCCAATTGGCTAGCGGGAGGTAACCATGAGCAGTTCTTC
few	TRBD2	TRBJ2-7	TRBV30	CAWTAGLAGAEQYF	TGTGCCTGGACCGCGGGACTAGCGGGAGCCGAGCAGTACTTC
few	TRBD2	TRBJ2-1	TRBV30	CAWSVLAGGEPREQFF	TGTGCCTGGAGTGTATTAGCGGGAGGGGAACCAAGAGAGCAGTTCTTC
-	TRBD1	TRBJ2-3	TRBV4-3	CASSQGTGGATDTQYF	TGCGCCAGCAGCCAAGGGACAGGGGGCGCCACAGATACGCAGTATTTT
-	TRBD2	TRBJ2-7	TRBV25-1	CASSAGTGGFEQYF	TGTGCCAGCAGTGCTGGGACCGGGGGGTTCGAGCAGTACTTC
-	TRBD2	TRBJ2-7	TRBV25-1	CASSEFPNSGSYEQYF	TGTGCCAGCAGTGAATTCCCAAATAGCGGGAGTTACGAGCAGTACTTC
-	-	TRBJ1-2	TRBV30	CAWSEGVGRENGYTF	TGTGCCTGGAGTGAGGGGGTTGGCCGGGAGAATGGCTACACCTTC
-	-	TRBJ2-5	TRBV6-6	CASSYVGGGETQYF	TGTGCCAGCAGTTATGTAGGGGGAGGGGAGACCCAGTACTTC
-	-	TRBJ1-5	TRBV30	CAWGGSGNQPQHF	TGTGCCTGGGGGGGCTCTGGCAATCAGCCCCAGCATTTT
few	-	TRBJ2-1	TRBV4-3	CASSQSSRGAYNEQFF	TGCGCCAGCAGCCAGAGCAGCAGGGGGGCCTACAATGAGCAGTTCTTC
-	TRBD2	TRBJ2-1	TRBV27	CASSPGLAGGENEQFF	TGTGCCAGCAGTCCTGGACTAGCGGGAGGTGAAAATGAGCAGTTCTTC
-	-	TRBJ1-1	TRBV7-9	CASSPVSEAFF	TGTGCCAGCAGCCCCGTATCTGAAGCTTTCTTT
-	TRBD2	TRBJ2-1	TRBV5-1	CASSAGLAGEQFF	TGCGCCAGCAGCGCAGGACTAGCGGGTGAGCAGTTCTTC
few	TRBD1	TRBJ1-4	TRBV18	CASSRTGGEKLFF	TGTGCCAGCTCACGGACAGGGGGTGAAAAACTGTTTTTT
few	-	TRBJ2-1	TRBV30	CAWSKGVVSYNEQFF	TGTGCCTGGAGTAAAGGAGTGGTATCCTACAATGAGCAGTTCTTC
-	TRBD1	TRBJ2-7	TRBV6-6	CASRTTGGAAYEQYF	TGTGCCAGCAGAACTACAGGGGGTGCAGCCTACGAGCAGTACTTC
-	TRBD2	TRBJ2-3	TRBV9	CASSVAGGNPDTQYF	TGTGCCAGCAGCGTAGCGGGAGGGAACCCAGATACGCAGTATTTT
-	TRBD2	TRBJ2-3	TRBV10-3	CAISARGDSTDTQYF	TGTGCCATCAGCGCGCGGGGGGATAGCACAGATACGCAGTATTTT
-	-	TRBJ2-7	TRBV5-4	CASSLDLNQFGGQYF	TGTGCCAGCAGCTTGGACCTTAACCAGTTCGGAGGACAGTACTTC
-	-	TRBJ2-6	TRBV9	CASSASGANVLTF	TGTGCCAGCAGCGCCTCTGGGGCCAACGTCCTGACTTTC
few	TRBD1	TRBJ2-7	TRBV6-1	CASTGDRVYEQYF	TGTGCCAGCACTGGGGACAGGGTCTACGAGCAGTACTTC
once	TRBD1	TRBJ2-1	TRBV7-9	CASSFSLTGQAYNEQFF	TGTGCCAGCAGCTTCAGCCTCACGGGACAGGCCTACAATGAGCAGTTCTTC
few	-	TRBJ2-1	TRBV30	CAWSLKGSFNEQFF	TGTGCCTGGAGTTTGAAGGGGAGTTTCAATGAGCAGTTCTTC
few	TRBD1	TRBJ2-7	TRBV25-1	CASTGTGMYEQYF	TGTGCCAGCACCGGGACAGGGATGTACGAGCAGTACTTC
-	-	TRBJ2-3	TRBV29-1	CSVEGSTSTDTQYF	TGCAGCGTTGAGGGCAGCACTAGCACAGATACGCAGTATTTT
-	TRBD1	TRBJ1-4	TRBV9	CASTPGQGNEKLFF	TGTGCCAGCACCCCGGGACAGGGAAATGAAAAACTGTTTTTT
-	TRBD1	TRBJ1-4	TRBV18	CASSPEGARTNEKLFF	TGTGCCAGCTCACCCGAGGGGGCGAGGACTAATGAAAAACTGTTTTTT
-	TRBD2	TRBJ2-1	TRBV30	CAHLRGSWNNEQFF	TGTGCCCACCTTCGCGGGAGTTGGAACAATGAGCAGTTCTTC
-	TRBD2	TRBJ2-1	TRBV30	CAWSVLAGRDNEQFF	TGTGCCTGGAGTGTACTGGCCGGGAGGGACAATGAGCAGTTCTTC
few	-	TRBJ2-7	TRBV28	CASNLDGRTNEQYF	TGTGCCAGCAACCTCGACGGACGAACGAACGAGCAGTACTTC
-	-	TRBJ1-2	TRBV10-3	CAISESVWNNGYTF	TGTGCCATCAGTGAGTCGGTATGGAACAACGGCTACACCTTC
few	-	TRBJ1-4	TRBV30	CAWSVGEKLFF	TGTGCCTGGAGTGTAGGGGAGAAACTGTTTTTT
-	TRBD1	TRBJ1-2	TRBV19	CATSDRGLVNYGYTF	TGTGCCACTTCGGACAGGGGGCTAGTTAACTATGGCTACACCTTC